This TCR beta chain was profiled in a study of blood T cell repertoires in COVID-19. For the study at large: Both acute and convalescent COVID-19 samples were obtained from the United States, Italy and Spain. T cells, B-cell-depleted T cells, or PBMCs supplied cDNA or gDNA.

Only a few counts were recorded for this clone. In the original workflow: The assay estimated nucleated cells by amplifying reference gene primers. The protocol was immunoSEQ multiplex PCR, while the TCRdb copy is restricted to in-frame clones and leaves out a portion. V and J calls and clone size are as listed in that table; D and trimming were resolved from the DNA. The table lists about 130,000 clones, 65% to 90% of them singletons. The source is a woman aged 60-70 years with active or convalescent COVID-19. What was sequenced was peripheral blood.

The CDR3: CASSLRIDNEQFF. CDR3 in DNA: TGTGCCAGCAGCTTACGTATCGACAATGAGCAGTTCTTC. This chain joins TRBV7-8 and TRBJ2-1, with unresolved D. CDR1 and CDR2 (germline): SGHVS, FQNEAQ. V shed 2 bases and J shed 5 bases, with 7 bases lying between them. This CDR3 is 13 amino acids long.